This T cell receptor (beta chain) was captured by sequencing in a study of blood T cell repertoires in COVID-19. Only in-frame clones appear in the TCRdb table, and some are missing; sequencing was by immunoSEQ multiplex PCR. The data show under 50,000 clones, with roughly 88% seen just once and approximately 1.4% held by the top ten. CDR3 length equals 16 residues. V shed 4 bases and J shed 5 bases, with 20 bases lying between them. The germline V gene has CDR1 SGHAT and CDR2 FQNNGV. The rearrangement links TRBV11-2 to TRBJ1-1; tentative D call: TRBD1 (6 bases). The TCR was taken from a woman aged 40 to 50 with acute or convalescent COVID-19. Sequenced sample: peripheral blood. The CDR3 DNA follows: TGTGCCAGCAGCTCGCCGGCGGGGGCCTTCGGGACTGAAGCTTTCTTT. Residues: CASSSPAGAFGTEAFF.